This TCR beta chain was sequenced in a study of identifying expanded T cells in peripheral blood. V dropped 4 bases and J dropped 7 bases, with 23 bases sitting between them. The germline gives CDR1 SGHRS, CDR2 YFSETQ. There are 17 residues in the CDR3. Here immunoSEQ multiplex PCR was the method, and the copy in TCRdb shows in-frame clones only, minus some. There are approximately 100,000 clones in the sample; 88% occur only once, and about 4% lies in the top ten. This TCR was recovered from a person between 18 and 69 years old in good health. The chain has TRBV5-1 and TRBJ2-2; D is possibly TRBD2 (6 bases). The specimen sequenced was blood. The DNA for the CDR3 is TGCGCCAGCAGCCCCACCCCGGGGACTGGATTGGGCGGGGAGCTGTTTTTT. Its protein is CASSPTPGTGLGGELFF.